Each of the 25 T cell receptor beta chains below was sequenced from the same sample in a study of blood T cell repertoires in COVID-19. TCRdb's copy holds only in-frame clones and misses some; the assay was immunoSEQ multiplex PCR. The sample holds 52,000 or so clones, about 82% seen once. Sequences were obtained from peripheral blood. Receptors originate from a human donor in a cohort sampled during active COVID-19.

CDR3 sequence (DNA): TGTGCCAGCAGCCCGCTAGCGGGAATTAGCACAGATACGCAGTATTTT. This codes for CASSPLAGISTDTQYF. The chain joins TRBV9 to TRBJ2-3; 9 bases map to TRBD2. The V segment lost 4 bases and the J segment 0 bases; nucleotides outside the gene matches: 6. The germline CDR1 and CDR2 sequences are SGDLS and YYNGEE. The CDR3 sequence is 16 residues long.

The J gene is TRBJ2-3, the V gene TRBV25-1, with D perhaps matching TRBD1 (5 bases). CDR3 length equals 12 residues. Germline lookup yields CDR1 MGHDK and CDR2 SYGVNS. CDR3 DNA sequence: TGTGCTGCCCAGGGCAGCACAGATACGCAGTATTTT. It yields the protein CAAQGSTDTQYF.

This clone was detected only a few times. This sequence joins TRBV20-1 and TRBJ1-1; D remains unclear. Trimming shortened V by 6 bases and J by 5 bases, and 10 bases separated the two germline ends. CDR3 size: 11 residues. From germline, CDR1 is DFQATT and CDR2 SNEGSKA (reference sequence). The DNA of the CDR3 is TGCAGTGCGAAGGCCAGGACTGAAGCTTTCTTT. Its protein is CSAKARTEAFF.

The genes are TRBV24-1 and TRBJ2-5; 9 nucleotides align to TRBD1. This CDR3 spans 19 amino acids. V lost 1 base, J lost 3 bases, and 14 bases stayed unmatched. The germline V gene has CDR1 KGHDR and CDR2 SFDVKD. The CDR3 loop is CATSDFREPGQGKKETQYF. The CDR3 DNA reads as TGTGCCACCAGTGATTTCAGGGAACCGGGACAGGGAAAAAAAGAGACCCAGTACTTC.

V is TRBV3-1 (or the pseudogene TRBV3-2) and J is TRBJ1-2; possible D gene TRBD1, 6 bases. V was pared by 6 bases and J by 7 bases, with 15 bases between. The CDR3 runs to 13 residues. Germline V gene lookup returns CDR1 LGHDT and CDR2 YNNKEL (reference sequence). The CDR3 reads CASRLSGGSGYTF. The CDR3 nucleotides are TGTGCCAGCAGGCTTAGCGGGGGCTCTGGCTACACCTTC.

The chain is built from TRBV19 and TRBJ2-4, with a weak D call TRBD1 (6 bases). The ends were cut back, 5 bases at V and 6 bases at J, with 11 bases in the middle. Germline V CDR1 and CDR2: LNHDA, SQIVND (reference sequence). The CDR3 covers 13 residues. As DNA, the CDR3 is TGTGCCAGTAGTCCGAGAGGGGGAAACATTCAGTACTTC. Its translation is CASSPRGGNIQYF. The variable domain in full, completed from reference TRBV19 and TRBJ2-4, reads DGGITQSPKYLFRKEGQNVTLSCEQNLNHDAMYWYRQDPGQGLRLIYYSQIVNDFQKGDIAEGYSVSREKKESFPLTVTSAQKNPTAFYLCASSPRGGNIQYFGAGTRLSVL.

CDR3 in DNA: TGTGCCAGCTTCCAGGGGATTGGAAACACCATATATTTT. Its translation is CASFQGIGNTIYF. The V call is TRBV6-6, the J call TRBJ1-3; D is possibly TRBD1 (6 bases). Trimming pared 8 bases from V and 3 bases from J, leaving 11 bases between. The V gene's germline CDR1 is MNHNY and CDR2 SVGAGI (reference sequence). The CDR3 covers 13 residues.

J is TRBJ1-2 and V is TRBV28; possibly TRBD1 for D (5 bases). CDR1 and CDR2 from the germline V gene are MDHEN and SYDVKM. V was clipped by 2 bases and J by 0 bases, with 13 bases between them. The CDR3 spans 16 residues. The CDR3 DNA reads TGTGCCAGCAGTTTAGCCCCGGGGGGAGCTAACTATGGCTACACCTTC. It translates to CASSLAPGGANYGYTF.

The genes are TRBV5-8 and TRBJ2-1; D call uncertain. The CDR3 spans 16 residues. V was pared by 4 bases and J by 1 base, with 15 bases between. The germline V gene has CDR1 SGHTS and CDR2 YDEGEE. CDR3 residues: CASSPDSSPSYNEQFF. The CDR3 DNA reads as TGTGCCAGCAGCCCTGACTCCTCCCCTTCCTACAATGAGCAGTTCTTC.

The rearrangement joins TRBV7-2 to TRBJ2-7, with TRBD2 matching over 8 bases. Trimming at V came to 1 base and at J to 0 bases, leaving 2 bases not matched to a gene. Per the germline V gene, CDR1 is SGHTA and CDR2 is FQGNSA. This CDR3 is 15 amino acids long. The CDR3 sequence: CASSLELAVSYEQYF. The CDR3, as DNA: TGTGCCAGCAGCTTAGAACTAGCGGTCTCCTACGAGCAGTACTTC.

The chain links TRBV6-1 to TRBJ2-1; D is perhaps TRBD2 (6 bases). V gave up 2 bases and J gave up 7 bases, with 15 bases separating them. The CDR3 totals 15 residues. CDR1 and CDR2 (germline): MNHNS, SASEGT. Here the CDR3 reads CASSEWRGRGNEQFF. DNA for the CDR3: TGTGCCAGCAGTGAATGGAGGGGAAGAGGGAATGAGCAGTTCTTC.

V usage is TRBV11-3 and J usage is TRBJ2-1, with TRBD2 matching 12 bases. CDR3 length equals 16 residues. J was trimmed by 7 bases and V by 4 bases; bases with no gene match: 8. Germline V lookup: CDR1 SGHNT, CDR2 YENEEA. The CDR3 nucleotides read TGTGCCAGCAGCTCCCGACTAGCGGGAGATTGGAATGAGCAGTTCTTC. Its translation: CASSSRLAGDWNEQFF.

This clone has a handful of counts. J is TRBJ1-5 and V is TRBV11-2, with D perhaps matching TRBD1 (6 bases). In germline, CDR1 is SGHAT, CDR2 FQNNGV. Trimming took off 3 bases at V and 2 bases at J, with 17 bases between the two ends. The CDR3 totals 17 residues. CDR3 residues: CASSLGLQGWGNQPQHF. As DNA, the CDR3 is TGTGCCAGCAGCTTGGGATTACAGGGTTGGGGCAATCAGCCCCAGCATTTT.

This clone was found many times. The genes are TRBV19 and TRBJ2-2; D unresolved. Germline loops: CDR1 LNHDA, CDR2 SQIVND (reference sequence). Trimming shortened V by 3 bases and J by 7 bases, and 6 bases separated the two germline ends. The length of the CDR3 is 12 residues. The CDR3: CASSMGRGELFF. As DNA, the CDR3 is TGTGCCAGTAGTATGGGCCGCGGGGAGCTGTTTTTT. Full variable domain (outside the CDR3, taken from reference TRBV19 and TRBJ2-2): DGGITQSPKYLFRKEGQNVTLSCEQNLNHDAMYWYRQDPGQGLRLIYYSQIVNDFQKGDIAEGYSVSREKKESFPLTVTSAQKNPTAFYLCASSMGRGELFFGEGSRLTVL.

V gene TRBV7-6 combines with J gene TRBJ2-2, with D possibly being TRBD2 (5 bases). The CDR3 extends over 17 amino acids. Germline CDR1 SGHVS, CDR2 FNYEAQ. V was clipped by 5 bases and J by 0 bases, with 16 bases between them. The CDR3 reads CASSTSLAASNTGELFF. The CDR3 DNA reads TGTGCCAGCAGCACCAGTCTAGCCGCCTCGAACACCGGGGAGCTGTTTTTT.

This chain joins TRBV7-8 and TRBJ1-3; unclear D gene. The CDR3 totals 14 residues. V lost 0 bases and J lost 0, with 3 bases in between. Germline V gives CDR1 SGHVS, CDR2 FQNEAQ. The CDR3 spells CASSLAVSGNTIYF. DNA of the CDR3: TGTGCCAGCAGCTTAGCCGTCTCTGGAAACACCATATATTTT.

The chain has TRBV6-5 and TRBJ2-6; D is perhaps TRBD1 (5 bases). The CDR3 has 15 residues. V lost 4 bases and J lost 3, with 10 bases in between. Germline-derived CDR1 and CDR2 are MNHEY and SVGAGI. The CDR3 DNA follows: TGTGCCAGCAGTTTTGGGGCTGGTGGGGCCAACGTCCTGACTTTC. It is translated as CASSFGAGGANVLTF.

This clone was seen a few times. This chain joins TRBV7-9 and TRBJ2-7, with 7 nucleotides matching TRBD2. V trimming: 2 bases; J trimming: 6 bases; junction bases outside the gene matches: 10. Per the germline V gene, CDR1 is SEHNR and CDR2 is FQNEAQ (reference sequence). The CDR3 runs to 15 residues. This CDR3 reads CASSLFSGKFGEQYF. DNA of the CDR3: TGTGCCAGCAGCTTATTCAGCGGGAAGTTTGGCGAGCAGTACTTC.

The chain recombines TRBV18 with TRBJ2-1, with D perhaps TRBD1 (7 bases). The CDR3 covers 13 residues. Deletions cut 6 bases from V and 4 bases from J, with 10 bases between. Germline V gene data show CDR1 as KGHSH and CDR2 as LQKENI. The DNA of the CDR3 is TGTGCCAGCTCCCAGGGGGGATACAATGAGCAGTTCTTC. Translating gives CASSQGGYNEQFF.

The chain has TRBV7-9 and TRBJ1-6, with D possibly matching TRBD1 (5 bases). The CDR3 length is 14 residues. V was shortened by 1 base and J by 6 bases, with 7 bases between the two germline ends. Germline V gene lookup returns CDR1 SEHNR and CDR2 FQNEAQ (reference sequence). This CDR3 reads CASSLGQPNSPLHF. The CDR3 DNA follows: TGTGCCAGCAGCTTAGGACAGCCTAATTCACCCCTCCACTTT.

This rearrangement joins TRBV27 to TRBJ2-1, with 7 bases lining up with TRBD2. The germline CDR1 and CDR2 sequences are MNHEY and SMNVEV (reference sequence). With V trimmed by 4 bases and J by 2 bases, 2 bases remained unmatched. CDR3 length: 14 amino acids. The CDR3 DNA reads as TGTGCCAGCAGTTGGAGCGGGACCTACAATGAGCAGTTCTTC. It specifies CASSWSGTYNEQFF.

The chain couples TRBV18 to TRBJ2-1, with 12 bases that match TRBD2. V was clipped by 3 bases and J by 10 bases; unmatched bases: 7. This CDR3 comprises 15 residues. Germline V gene lookup returns CDR1 KGHSH and CDR2 LQKENI. CDR3 nucleotide sequence: TGTGCCAGCTCACCGAGACTAGCGGGAGTCGACGAGCAGTTCTTC. Amino acid sequence: CASSPRLAGVDEQFF.

The chain links TRBV6-5 to TRBJ1-5; 10 bases agree with TRBD1. Germline CDR1 reads MNHEY; CDR2 reads SVGAGI. CDR3 length: 12 amino acids. The trim removed 8 bases at V and 5 bases at J, leaving 0 bases unmatched. CDR3 protein: CASGTGDQPQHF. CDR3 nucleotides: TGTGCCAGCGGGACAGGGGATCAGCCCCAGCATTTT.

This clone was seen only once. V usage is TRBV7-2 and J usage is TRBJ1-2; D is possibly TRBD1 (5 bases). Germline lookup yields CDR1 SGHTA and CDR2 FQGNSA. The CDR3 consists of 17 residues. V gave up 1 base and J gave up 0 bases, with 15 bases separating them. CDR3 region: CASSLDVMARANYGYTF. The CDR3 bases are TGTGCCAGCAGCTTAGACGTCATGGCCAGGGCTAACTATGGCTACACCTTC.

This clone showed up just once. The chain carries TRBV10-3 and TRBJ2-7; D unclear. From germline, CDR1 is ENHRY and CDR2 SYGVKD. The V and J ends lost 4 bases and 2 bases respectively, with 6 bases between them. The CDR3 is 12 residues long. Here the CDR3 DNA reads TGTGCCATCAGTGCCAGGACCTACGAGCAGTACTTC. Amino acids: CAISARTYEQYF.